These T cell receptor beta chains were read from a single sample in a study of PD-L1 blockade in urothelial cancer. Measured with immunoSEQ multiplex PCR; TCRdb has only the in-frame clones, and not every one. The sample shows over 75,000 clones, 85% to 90% of them seen only once. Here the sequenced sample was PBMCs, taken around atezolizumab (anti-PD-L1) treatment. The receptors were gathered from a man aged 55 to 69 with urothelial cancer. The CDR3 runs from the conserved cysteine through the conserved F or W. Fields, in order: J gene, V gene, D gene, clone size, CDR3 DNA, CDR3 protein. The D gene is left open where the match is weak. Clone sizes are given selectively: once, few, many, or a class where the clone is expanded.

j_gene: TRBJ2-3
v_gene: TRBV7-8
d_gene: TRBD2
abundance: .
CDR3nt: TGTGCCAGCAGCTTATTCTTAAGCGGGAGAGGGAATACGCAGTATTTT
CDR3aa: CASSLFLSGRGNTQYF

j_gene: TRBJ2-7
v_gene: TRBV11-3
d_gene: .
abundance: .
CDR3nt: TGTGCCAGCAGCTTAGGAGGAGCTAGCTCCTACGAGCAGTACTTC
CDR3aa: CASSLGGASSYEQYF

j_gene: TRBJ1-2
v_gene: TRBV27
d_gene: TRBD1
abundance: .
CDR3nt: TGTGCCAGCCGAAGAAACCAGGGGGGTGAGGGCTACACCTTC
CDR3aa: CASRRNQGGEGYTF

j_gene: TRBJ1-2
v_gene: TRBV30
d_gene: .
abundance: .
CDR3nt: TGTGCCAAGAGGAGGGACCTTGGCTACACCTTC
CDR3aa: CAKRRDLGYTF

j_gene: TRBJ2-3
v_gene: TRBV21-1
d_gene: .
abundance: .
CDR3nt: TGTGCCAGCAGCACGGAGAACACAGATACGCAGTATTTT
CDR3aa: CASSTENTDTQYF

j_gene: TRBJ2-7
v_gene: TRBV19
d_gene: TRBD2
abundance: .
CDR3nt: TGTGCCAGTAGTACCGCAGCGGGAGGGGCCTACGAGCAGTACTTC
CDR3aa: CASSTAAGGAYEQYF

j_gene: TRBJ2-7
v_gene: TRBV29-1
d_gene: TRBD2
abundance: .
CDR3nt: TGCAGCGTTGGTGGTCTAGCGGGCCTCTACGAGCAGTACTTC
CDR3aa: CSVGGLAGLYEQYF

j_gene: TRBJ1-1
v_gene: TRBV5-4
d_gene: .
abundance: .
CDR3nt: TGTGCCAGCAGCTTGGGGGTGGTACGGACAGCTCACACTGAAGCTTTCTTT
CDR3aa: CASSLGVVRTAHTEAFF

j_gene: TRBJ1-2
v_gene: TRBV7-9
d_gene: TRBD1
abundance: .
CDR3nt: TGTGCCAGCAGCCTAGGACAGGGGGCGTGGGGCTACACCTTC
CDR3aa: CASSLGQGAWGYTF

j_gene: TRBJ1-2
v_gene: TRBV27
d_gene: TRBD1
abundance: .
CDR3nt: TGTGCCAGCAGTTGGGGTGAGGGGGCAGCTGGCTACACCTTC
CDR3aa: CASSWGEGAAGYTF

j_gene: TRBJ1-1
v_gene: TRBV5-1
d_gene: .
abundance: once
CDR3nt: TGCGCCAGCAGCTTGGCAGGGGTCACTGAAGCTTTCTTT
CDR3aa: CASSLAGVTEAFF

j_gene: TRBJ2-1
v_gene: TRBV7-2
d_gene: .
abundance: .
CDR3nt: TGTGCCAGCAGCTTAGCGAGGGGCAGGGGCAATGAGCAGTTCTTC
CDR3aa: CASSLARGRGNEQFF

j_gene: TRBJ1-1
v_gene: TRBV7-2
d_gene: .
abundance: .
CDR3nt: TGTGCCAGCAGCCATTCAGATGGCACTGAAGCTTTCTTT
CDR3aa: CASSHSDGTEAFF

j_gene: TRBJ2-3
v_gene: TRBV11-3
d_gene: .
abundance: once
CDR3nt: TGTGCCAGCAGCTCCGAGAGCAGGGGTGGAACAGATACGCAGTATTTT
CDR3aa: CASSSESRGGTDTQYF

j_gene: TRBJ2-5
v_gene: TRBV5-1
d_gene: .
abundance: .
CDR3nt: TGCGCCAGCAGCTTGGGTAGTGTTGGAGAGACCCAGTACTTC
CDR3aa: CASSLGSVGETQYF

j_gene: TRBJ2-2
v_gene: TRBV30
d_gene: .
abundance: .
CDR3nt: TGTGCCTGGAATCTACTACGCACCGGGGAGCTGTTTTTT
CDR3aa: CAWNLLRTGELFF

j_gene: TRBJ1-2
v_gene: TRBV7-3
d_gene: TRBD1
abundance: .
CDR3nt: TGTGCCAGCAGTCCCGGGACAGGGGTCGGAGGCTACACCTTC
CDR3aa: CASSPGTGVGGYTF

j_gene: TRBJ1-2
v_gene: TRBV7-2
d_gene: TRBD1
abundance: .
CDR3nt: TGTGCCAGCAGCTTAGCCACAGGGGGATTTGGCTACACCTTC
CDR3aa: CASSLATGGFGYTF

j_gene: TRBJ2-3
v_gene: TRBV5-1
d_gene: TRBD1
abundance: .
CDR3nt: TGCGCCAGCAGCCCTGGGGACAGCCCGAGCACAGATACGCAGTATTTT
CDR3aa: CASSPGDSPSTDTQYF

j_gene: TRBJ1-4
v_gene: TRBV6-5
d_gene: TRBD1
abundance: .
CDR3nt: TGTGCCAGCAGTTACTCGATGCAGGGGGCGAGTGAAAAACTGTTTTTT
CDR3aa: CASSYSMQGASEKLFF

j_gene: TRBJ1-3
v_gene: TRBV6-5
d_gene: TRBD1
abundance: .
CDR3nt: TGTGCCAGCAGTACGGACAGGGGAAGAGGAAACACCATATATTTT
CDR3aa: CASSTDRGRGNTIYF

j_gene: TRBJ2-3
v_gene: TRBV30
d_gene: .
abundance: .
CDR3nt: TGTGCCTGGAGTGTACAAGATACGCAGTATTTT
CDR3aa: CAWSVQDTQYF

j_gene: TRBJ1-2
v_gene: TRBV7-2
d_gene: TRBD1
abundance: .
CDR3nt: TGTGCCAGCAGCTGGAGATCGGGACAGGGGCGTGGTGGCTATGGCTACACCTTC
CDR3aa: CASSWRSGQGRGGYGYTF

j_gene: TRBJ2-7
v_gene: TRBV28
d_gene: TRBD1
abundance: .
CDR3nt: TGTGCCAGCAGCAGGGGGACAGGGTCCTACGAGCAGTACTTC
CDR3aa: CASSRGTGSYEQYF

j_gene: TRBJ1-2
v_gene: TRBV2
d_gene: TRBD1
abundance: .
CDR3nt: TGTGCCAGCAGTGACCGCCGGACAGGGGGCGCGGGCTATGGCTACACCTTC
CDR3aa: CASSDRRTGGAGYGYTF

j_gene: TRBJ2-3
v_gene: TRBV9
d_gene: .
abundance: .
CDR3nt: TGTGCCAGCAGCACTCGGACAGAAAACACAGATACGCAGTATTTT
CDR3aa: CASSTRTENTDTQYF

j_gene: TRBJ1-2
v_gene: TRBV14
d_gene: .
abundance: .
CDR3nt: TGTGCCAGCAGCCAAGATCGGGGGGGGGCCAATGGCTACACCTTC
CDR3aa: CASSQDRGGANGYTF

j_gene: TRBJ2-2
v_gene: TRBV27
d_gene: TRBD1
abundance: .
CDR3nt: TGTGCCAGCAGTCCGGGACAGACTTTGGGGGGGGAGCTGTTTTTT
CDR3aa: CASSPGQTLGGELFF

j_gene: TRBJ2-7
v_gene: TRBV30
d_gene: .
abundance: once
CDR3nt: TGTGCCTGGAGTCTGGGAGACTCCTACGAGCAGTACTTC
CDR3aa: CAWSLGDSYEQYF

j_gene: TRBJ1-2
v_gene: TRBV10-3
d_gene: .
abundance: few
CDR3nt: TGTGCCATCAGTGAGTCGACAGGATATAACTATGGCTACACCTTC
CDR3aa: CAISESTGYNYGYTF

j_gene: TRBJ2-3
v_gene: TRBV5-1
d_gene: TRBD2
abundance: .
CDR3nt: TGCGCCAGCAGCTTGGAACTTGCGGGGGGGCCCACAGATACGCAGTATTTT
CDR3aa: CASSLELAGGPTDTQYF

j_gene: TRBJ2-7
v_gene: TRBV6-1
d_gene: TRBD2
abundance: .
CDR3nt: TGTGCCAGCAGCCCTAGCGGGAGCGGGGCCTACGAGCAGTACTTC
CDR3aa: CASSPSGSGAYEQYF

j_gene: TRBJ1-3
v_gene: TRBV10-3
d_gene: .
abundance: .
CDR3nt: TGTGCCATCAGGACAACAGGGTCTGGAAACACCATATATTTT
CDR3aa: CAIRTTGSGNTIYF

j_gene: TRBJ2-6
v_gene: TRBV25-1
d_gene: .
abundance: .
CDR3nt: TGTGCCAGCAGGGGGCTGGTAGCGGCCTCTGGGGCCAACGTCCTGACTTTC
CDR3aa: CASRGLVAASGANVLTF

j_gene: TRBJ1-1
v_gene: TRBV2
d_gene: .
abundance: .
CDR3nt: TGTGCCAGCTCGGGTTCGGACACTGAAGCTTTCTTT
CDR3aa: CASSGSDTEAFF

j_gene: TRBJ1-3
v_gene: TRBV5-1
d_gene: TRBD1
abundance: .
CDR3nt: TGCGCCAGCAGCTCCCGGACAGGGGCAGGAAACACCATATATTTT
CDR3aa: CASSSRTGAGNTIYF

j_gene: TRBJ1-3
v_gene: TRBV30
d_gene: TRBD1
abundance: few
CDR3nt: TGTGCCTGGCGCCGGGACAGGTCTGGAAACACCATATATTTT
CDR3aa: CAWRRDRSGNTIYF

j_gene: TRBJ2-7
v_gene: TRBV5-1
d_gene: .
abundance: few
CDR3nt: TGCGCCAGCAGCTTGGCGGCGGGGGCCGAGCAGTACTTC
CDR3aa: CASSLAAGAEQYF

j_gene: TRBJ2-2
v_gene: TRBV7-9
d_gene: .
abundance: once
CDR3nt: TGTGCCAGCAGCTTAGGGCAGGGATCCACCGGGGAGCTGTTTTTT
CDR3aa: CASSLGQGSTGELFF

j_gene: TRBJ2-4
v_gene: TRBV4-3
d_gene: TRBD2
abundance: .
CDR3nt: TGCGCCAGCAGCCAAGCACCACTAGCGGGAGTGTCCAAAAACATTCAGTACTTC
CDR3aa: CASSQAPLAGVSKNIQYF

j_gene: TRBJ2-3
v_gene: TRBV7-8
d_gene: .
abundance: .
CDR3nt: TGTGCCAGCAGCTTAATCGGTCCCCGGGGCACAGATACGCAGTATTTT
CDR3aa: CASSLIGPRGTDTQYF

j_gene: TRBJ2-7
v_gene: TRBV27
d_gene: .
abundance: .
CDR3nt: TGTGCCAGCAGTTTGACACAGAACTACGAGCAGTACTTC
CDR3aa: CASSLTQNYEQYF

j_gene: TRBJ1-3
v_gene: TRBV4-2
d_gene: .
abundance: .
CDR3nt: TGTGCCAGCAGCCAAGAGTATGGGGGCCCTGGAAACACCATATATTTT
CDR3aa: CASSQEYGGPGNTIYF

j_gene: TRBJ1-2
v_gene: TRBV4-1
d_gene: TRBD1
abundance: .
CDR3nt: TGCGCCAGCAGCCAAGGTCCAACAGGGGGCACGGGCGGCTACACCTTC
CDR3aa: CASSQGPTGGTGGYTF

j_gene: TRBJ1-1
v_gene: TRBV5-1
d_gene: TRBD1
abundance: .
CDR3nt: TGCGCCAGCAGCGAGGGACAGAAGAACACTGAAGCTTTCTTT
CDR3aa: CASSEGQKNTEAFF

j_gene: TRBJ1-5
v_gene: TRBV5-5
d_gene: TRBD1
abundance: once
CDR3nt: TGTGCCAGCAGCTTGACAGGACAGGGTGGCAATCAGCCCCAGCATTTT
CDR3aa: CASSLTGQGGNQPQHF

j_gene: TRBJ2-7
v_gene: TRBV11-2
d_gene: .
abundance: .
CDR3nt: TGTGCCAGCACCGTCGTCCCCTACGAGCAGTACTTC
CDR3aa: CASTVVPYEQYF

j_gene: TRBJ1-1
v_gene: TRBV10-1
d_gene: TRBD1
abundance: .
CDR3nt: TGCGCCAGCAGGGCTGACAGGGTCACTGAAGCTTTCTTT
CDR3aa: CASRADRVTEAFF

j_gene: TRBJ2-3
v_gene: TRBV14
d_gene: TRBD2
abundance: few
CDR3nt: TGTGCCAGCAGCTTACACGATAGCGGGGGCGCCACAGATACGCAGTATTTT
CDR3aa: CASSLHDSGGATDTQYF

j_gene: TRBJ2-5
v_gene: TRBV5-1
d_gene: TRBD1
abundance: .
CDR3nt: TGCGCCAGCACCCTTCTTAGGGACAGGGGAGGGAGAGAGACCCAGTACTTC
CDR3aa: CASTLLRDRGGRETQYF

j_gene: TRBJ1-1
v_gene: TRBV6-1
d_gene: .
abundance: .
CDR3nt: TGTGCCAGCAGTGGAACCGCAGGCACTGAAGCTTTCTTT
CDR3aa: CASSGTAGTEAFF

j_gene: TRBJ1-6
v_gene: TRBV27
d_gene: .
abundance: .
CDR3nt: TGTGCCAGCAGACAGGGATCCTATAATTCACCCCTCCACTTT
CDR3aa: CASRQGSYNSPLHF

j_gene: TRBJ1-4
v_gene: TRBV5-5
d_gene: .
abundance: .
CDR3nt: TGTGCCAGCAGCTTAGCACGGTCATTCAATGAAAAACTGTTTTTT
CDR3aa: CASSLARSFNEKLFF

j_gene: TRBJ2-7
v_gene: TRBV4-1
d_gene: TRBD1
abundance: once
CDR3nt: TGCGCCAGCAGCAGAGACCGGGACAGGGAATACGAGCAGTACTTC
CDR3aa: CASSRDRDREYEQYF